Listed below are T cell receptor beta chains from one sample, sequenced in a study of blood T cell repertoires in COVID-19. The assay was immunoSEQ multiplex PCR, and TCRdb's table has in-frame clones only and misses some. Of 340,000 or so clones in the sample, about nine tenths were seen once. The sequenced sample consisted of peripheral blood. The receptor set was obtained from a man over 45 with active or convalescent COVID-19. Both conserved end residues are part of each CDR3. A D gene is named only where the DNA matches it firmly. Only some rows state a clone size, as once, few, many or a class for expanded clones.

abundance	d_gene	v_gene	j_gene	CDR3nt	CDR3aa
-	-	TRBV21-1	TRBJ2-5	TGTGCCAGCAGCAAAAGGAATAAGGAGCAGTCTATACAAGAGACCCAGTACTTC	CASSKRNKEQSIQETQYF
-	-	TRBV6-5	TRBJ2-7	TGTGCCAGCAGTTACTCCAGCGCGTTCTCCTACGAGCAGTACTTC	CASSYSSAFSYEQYF
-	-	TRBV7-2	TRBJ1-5	TGTGCCAGCAGCTTAGTGGGAGGGTCCTCAAATCAGCCCCAGCATTTT	CASSLVGGSSNQPQHF
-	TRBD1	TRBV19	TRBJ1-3	TGTGCCAGTAGTAAACGGACAGGTGACTCTGGAAACACCATATATTTT	CASSKRTGDSGNTIYF
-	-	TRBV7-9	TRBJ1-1	TGTGCCAGCAGCCCAGGGGTTGTGAACACTGAAGCTTTCTTT	CASSPGVVNTEAFF
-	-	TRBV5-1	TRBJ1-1	TGCGCCAGCAGCGAGAACGGGGTGAACACTGAAGCTTTCTTT	CASSENGVNTEAFF
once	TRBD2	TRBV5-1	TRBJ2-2	TGCGCCAGCAGCTTGGACAGTAGCGGGGCCGGGGAGCTGTTTTTT	CASSLDSSGAGELFF
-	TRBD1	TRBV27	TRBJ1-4	TGTGCCAGCAGACCCACAGGGGGATCCGGATTTAGTGAAAAACTGTTTTTT	CASRPTGGSGFSEKLFF
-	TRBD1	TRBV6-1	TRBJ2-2	TGTGCCAGCAGTGAAAGACAGGGGAACACCGGGGAGCTGTTTTTT	CASSERQGNTGELFF
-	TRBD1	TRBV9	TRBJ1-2	TGTGCCAGCAGCGTAGCTGGACAGGACGTTGGTGGCTACACCTTC	CASSVAGQDVGGYTF
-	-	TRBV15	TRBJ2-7	TGTGCCACCAGCAGAGACCCCTCGAGACTCTACGAGCAGTACTTC	CATSRDPSRLYEQYF
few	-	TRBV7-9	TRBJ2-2	TGTGCCAGCAGCTCCGCGGGCTCGACCGGGGAGCTGTTTTTT	CASSSAGSTGELFF
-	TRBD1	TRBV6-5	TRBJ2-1	TGTGCCAGCAGCCCGACAGGGGAGTACAATGAGCAGTTCTTC	CASSPTGEYNEQFF
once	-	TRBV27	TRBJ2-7	TGTGCCAGCAGTTTACGTCCCTACGAGCAGTACTTC	CASSLRPYEQYF
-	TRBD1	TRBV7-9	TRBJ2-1	TGTGCCAGCAGCTTCCGCGGCAATGGGGGACAGGACAATGAGCAGTTCTTC	CASSFRGNGGQDNEQFF
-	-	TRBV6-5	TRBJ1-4	TGTGCCAGCAGTCGGACTCAGTTACCTGAAAAACTGTTTTTT	CASSRTQLPEKLFF
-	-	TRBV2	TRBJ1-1	TGTGCCAGCAGTGAAGCGGGCGGGGGTGAAGCTTTCTTT	CASSEAGGGEAFF
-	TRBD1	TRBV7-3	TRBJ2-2	TGTGCCAGCAGCTTGACAGGGGGCACCGGGGAGCTGTTTTTT	CASSLTGGTGELFF
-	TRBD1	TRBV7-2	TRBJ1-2	TGTGCCAGCAGCCAAATGACAGGGTGGAATGGCTACACCTTC	CASSQMTGWNGYTF
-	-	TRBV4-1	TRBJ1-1	TGCGCCAGCAGCCAAGGGAGGTTTAACGGTGACACTGAAGCTTTCTTT	CASSQGRFNGDTEAFF
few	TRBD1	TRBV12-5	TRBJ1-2	TGTGCTAGTGGTTTGGCCCATACGAAAGGGGGCTCACCAGTCTATGGCTACACCTTC	CASGLAHTKGGSPVYGYTF
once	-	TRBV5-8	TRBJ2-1	TGTGCCAGCAGCCCGACAGTCCCTGAGCAGTTCTTC	CASSPTVPEQFF
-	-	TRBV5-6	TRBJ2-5	TGTGCCAGCAGCTTGGGGACTCTACAAGAGACCCAGTACTTC	CASSLGTLQETQYF
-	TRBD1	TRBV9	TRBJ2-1	TGTGCCAGCAGCCCAGGAGGGACAGGGTACAATGAGCAGTTCTTC	CASSPGGTGYNEQFF
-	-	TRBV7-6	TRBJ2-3	TGTGCCAGCAGCCGCGGACTGGATACGCAGTATTTT	CASSRGLDTQYF
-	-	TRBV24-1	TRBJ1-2	TGTGCCACCAGTGATTCGACACTTTATGGCTACACCTTC	CATSDSTLYGYTF
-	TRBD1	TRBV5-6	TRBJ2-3	TGTGCCAGCAGCCAGGGGGATTTGGCAGATACGCAGTATTTT	CASSQGDLADTQYF
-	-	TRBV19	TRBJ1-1	TGTGCCAGTAGTTCATTGGACAGAAGAACTGAAGCTTTCTTT	CASSSLDRRTEAFF
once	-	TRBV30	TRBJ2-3	-	CAWSFGEGTDTQYF
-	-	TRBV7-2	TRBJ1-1	TGTGCCAGCAGCCTAATACTGAACACTGAAGCTTTCTTT	CASSLILNTEAFF
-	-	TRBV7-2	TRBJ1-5	TGTGCCAGCAGCTTACAACAGGGACGCAATCAGCCCCAGCATTTT	CASSLQQGRNQPQHF
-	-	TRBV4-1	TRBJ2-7	TGCGCCAGCAGCCAAGTCGGTTCTAGTCTTACGTCCTACGAGCAGTACTTC	CASSQVGSSLTSYEQYF
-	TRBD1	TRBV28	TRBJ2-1	TGTGCCAGCAGCAACCGACAGGGGACTGGAAATGAGCAGTTCTTC	CASSNRQGTGNEQFF
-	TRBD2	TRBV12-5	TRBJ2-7	TGTGCTAGCTCTCTAGGACTAGCGGGATCCTACGAGCAGTACTTC	CASSLGLAGSYEQYF
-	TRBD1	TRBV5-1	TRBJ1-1	TGCGCCAGCAGCCGACCTACAGGGGTAGGAGGCACTGAAGCTTTCTTT	CASSRPTGVGGTEAFF
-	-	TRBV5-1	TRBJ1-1	TGCGCCAGCAGCTTGCGGTCCAGAGGGAACACTGAAGCTTTCTTT	CASSLRSRGNTEAFF
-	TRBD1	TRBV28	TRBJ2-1	TGTGCCAGCAGGAGCTCAGGGGGCCAAATGAGGGATGAGCAGTTCTTC	CASRSSGGQMRDEQFF
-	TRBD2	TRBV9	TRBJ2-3	TGTGCCAGCAGCCGGACTAGCGGGGGCCCAGGCACAGATACGCAGTATTTT	CASSRTSGGPGTDTQYF
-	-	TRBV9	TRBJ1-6	TGTGCCAGCAGCGTGAGTTTCAATTCACCCCTCCACTTT	CASSVSFNSPLHF
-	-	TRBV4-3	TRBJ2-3	TGCGCCAGCAGCCAAGGTCGCGGCACAGATACGCAGTATTTT	CASSQGRGTDTQYF
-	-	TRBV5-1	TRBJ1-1	TGCGCCAGCAGCTTCCGGGGGGCGATGAACACTGAAGCTTTCTTT	CASSFRGAMNTEAFF
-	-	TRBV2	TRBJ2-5	TGTGCCAGCGGGTTCCTTCGGAGAGGCCAAGAGACCCAGTACTTC	CASGFLRRGQETQYF
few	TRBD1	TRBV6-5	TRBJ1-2	TGTGCCAGCAGGCCCACGGGACAGGGGAACTATGGCTACACCTTC	CASRPTGQGNYGYTF